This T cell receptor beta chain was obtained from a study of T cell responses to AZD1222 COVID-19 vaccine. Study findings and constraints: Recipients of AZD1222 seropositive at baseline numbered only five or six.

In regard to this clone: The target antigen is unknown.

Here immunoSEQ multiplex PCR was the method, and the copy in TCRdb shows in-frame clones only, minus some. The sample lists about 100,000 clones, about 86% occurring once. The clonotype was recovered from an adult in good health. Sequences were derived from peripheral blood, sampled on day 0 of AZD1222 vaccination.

The chain's CDR3 is CASSLEPGEKLFF. The CDR3 DNA reads as TGTGCCAGCAGCTTGGAACCCGGGGAAAAACTGTTTTTT. The J gene is TRBJ1-4, the V gene TRBV5-4; D is unclear. The V gene's germline CDR1 is SGHNT and CDR2 YYREEE (reference sequence). V lost 0 bases and J lost 8, with 8 bases in between. The CDR3 extends over 13 amino acids. Full variable domain (remainder filled in from reference TRBV5-4 and TRBJ1-4): ETGVTQSPTHLIKTRGQQVTLRCSSQSGHNTVSWYQQALGQGPQFIFQYYREEENGRGNFPPRFSGLQFPNYSSELNVNALELDDSALYLCASSLEPGEKLFFGSGTQLSVL.